These T cell receptor beta chains were read from a single sample in a study of T cell repertoires in cytomegalovirus infection. TCRdb itself ran the reads through MiXCR, one entry per CDR3 protein. The repertoire holds around 140,000 distinct CDR3 sequences, with under 8% as singletons. Sequencing input: PBMCs. These receptors all stem from a human donor in good health (CMV status not recorded). Some clones in this sample may be carry-over from other donors' samples. Both conserved end residues are part of each CDR3.

>TRBV7-2|TRBJ1-5
CASSLASGQPQHF
>TRBV29-1|TRBJ2-7
CSVALGVNEQYF
>TRBV3-1|TRBJ2-1
CASSQGGGLYNEQFF
>TRBV14|TRBJ1-1
CASSQGQGAWSTEAFF
>TRBV12-3/TRBV12-4|TRBJ2-5
CASQSGQGIWWQETQYF
>TRBV11-2|TRBJ2-7
CASRPLGGHPYEQYF
>TRBV12-3/TRBV12-4|TRBJ2-2
CASSFRRGDPNTGEPFF
>TRBV7-3|TRBJ2-2
CASSPTGGGTGELFF
>TRBV12-3/TRBV12-4|TRBJ1-5
CASSSPGVQPQHF
>TRBV12-3/TRBV12-4|TRBJ1-5
CASSLVGGASQHF
>TRBV7-8|TRBJ2-1
CASSPRRVQGYNEQFF
>TRBV2|TRBJ1-2
CASRPDSGHGYTF
>TRBV7-9|TRBJ1-2
CASSASGGVLYYGYTF
>TRBV6-1|TRBJ2-7
CASSSLPGGYEQYF
>TRBV7-8|TRBJ2-1
CASSFWTSGGLYNEQFF
>TRBV7-9|TRBJ2-2
CASSAGGRDTGELFF
>TRBV29-1|TRBJ2-3
CSVEVWGTDTQYF
>TRBV7-2|TRBJ2-7
CASSVPGFYEQYF
>TRBV3-1|TRBJ2-7
CASSLDAISYEQYF
>TRBV29-1|TRBJ2-7
CSVEGDTHYEQYF